These T cell receptor beta chains were read from a single sample in a study of blood T cell repertoires in COVID-19. Sequencing used immunoSEQ multiplex PCR; TCRdb keeps in-frame clones, though not all of them. This sample has approximately 160,000 clones, with about 81% found just once. Sequencing used PBMCs or T cells enriched from blood (not recorded which). The receptors were sampled from a man aged 50 to 60 who had recovered from COVID-19. Each CDR3 is given with its conserved first and last residue. Each record gives: V gene, clone size, D gene, J gene, CDR3 protein, CDR3 DNA. The D gene is left open where the match is weak. Clone size is not always given. Where it is, it says once, few, many or a class for expanded clones.

TRBV9,NA,TRBD1,TRBJ2-1,CASSVLRTGGTYNEQFF,TGTGCCAGCAGCGTGCTACGGACAGGGGGAACCTACAATGAGCAGTTCTTC
TRBV4-2,NA,NA,TRBJ1-3,CASSLREASGNTIYF,TGTGCCAGCAGCCTCCGGGAGGCATCTGGAAACACCATATATTTT
TRBV7-3,NA,NA,TRBJ2-1,CASSEANDNEQFF,TGTGCCAGCAGCGAAGCAAACGACAATGAGCAGTTCTTC
TRBV9,NA,NA,TRBJ2-3,CASSVGQRTTDTQYF,TGTGCCAGCAGCGTAGGACAGCGAACCACAGATACGCAGTATTTT
TRBV5-1,NA,NA,TRBJ1-4,CASSLRQGSEKLFF,TGCGCCAGCAGCTTGAGGCAGGGAAGTGAAAAACTGTTTTTT
TRBV29-1,NA,TRBD2,TRBJ2-7,CSVDGPSGGYEQYF,TGCAGCGTTGACGGGCCTAGCGGGGGCTACGAGCAGTACTTC
TRBV6-5,NA,TRBD1,TRBJ1-3,CASSYSIQGANTIYF,TGTGCCAGCAGTTACTCGATACAGGGGGCAAACACCATATATTTT
TRBV7-2,few,TRBD2,TRBJ2-2,CASRARRGDTGELFF,TGTGCCAGCAGGGCCAGGCGGGGGGACACCGGGGAGCTGTTTTTT
TRBV7-9,NA,NA,TRBJ1-1,CATRWGADTEAFF,TGTGCCACCCGCTGGGGCGCAGACACTGAAGCTTTCTTT
TRBV4-2,NA,NA,TRBJ2-1,CASSQVLEVEQFF,TGTGCCAGCAGCCAAGTCCTAGAGGTTGAGCAGTTCTTC
TRBV6-5,NA,NA,TRBJ1-1,CASSYADRNTEAFF,TGTGCCAGCAGTTATGCGGACAGGAACACTGAAGCTTTCTTT
TRBV5-4,NA,TRBD1,TRBJ1-1,CASSEEIRDRWEPFF,TGTGCCAGCAGCGAAGAAATTCGGGACAGGTGGGAACCTTTCTTT
TRBV30,NA,NA,TRBJ2-5,CAWSVGGETQYF,TGTGCCTGGAGTGTGGGCGGGGAGACCCAGTACTTC
TRBV3-1/TRBV3-2,NA,NA,TRBJ1-5,CASSPNHHQPQHF,TGTGCCAGCAGTCCTAACCACCATCAGCCCCAGCATTTT